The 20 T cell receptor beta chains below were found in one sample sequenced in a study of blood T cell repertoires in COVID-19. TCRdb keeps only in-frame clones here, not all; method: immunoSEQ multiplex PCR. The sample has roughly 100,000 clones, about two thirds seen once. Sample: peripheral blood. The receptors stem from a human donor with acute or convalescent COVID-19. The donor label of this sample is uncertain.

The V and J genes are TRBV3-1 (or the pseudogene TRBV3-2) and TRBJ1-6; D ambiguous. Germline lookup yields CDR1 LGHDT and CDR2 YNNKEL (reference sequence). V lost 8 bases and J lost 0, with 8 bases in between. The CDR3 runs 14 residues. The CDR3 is CASAASSYNSPLHF. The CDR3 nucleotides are TGTGCCAGCGCGGCAAGCTCCTATAATTCACCCCTCCACTTT.

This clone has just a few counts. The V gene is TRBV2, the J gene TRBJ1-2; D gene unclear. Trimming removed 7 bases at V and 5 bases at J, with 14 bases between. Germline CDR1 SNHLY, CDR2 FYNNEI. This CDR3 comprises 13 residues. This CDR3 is CASNRILIYGYTF. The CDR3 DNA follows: TGTGCCAGCAATAGAATCCTCATATATGGCTACACCTTC.

The DNA of the CDR3 is TGCGCCAGTACCGGGCAGGGGGCCCTCCGTGGCTACACCTTC. This sequence encodes CASTGQGALRGYTF. The chain combines TRBV10-2 with TRBJ1-2; 8 bases are shared with TRBD1. Germline CDR1 is WSHSY and CDR2 is SAAADI. The CDR3 loop spans 14 amino acids. Trimming at V came to 9 bases and at J to 7 bases, leaving 13 bases not matched to a gene.

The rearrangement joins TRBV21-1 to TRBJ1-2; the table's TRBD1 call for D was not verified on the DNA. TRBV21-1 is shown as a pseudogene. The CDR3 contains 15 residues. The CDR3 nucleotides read TGTGCCAGCAGCAAAGTAGGGATTGCAGGGGATGGCTACACCTTC. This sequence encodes CASSKVGIAGDGYTF.

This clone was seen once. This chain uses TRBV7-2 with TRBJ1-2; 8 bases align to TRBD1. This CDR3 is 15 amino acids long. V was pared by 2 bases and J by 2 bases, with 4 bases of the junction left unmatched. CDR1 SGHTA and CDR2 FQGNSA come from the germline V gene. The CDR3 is CASSLQGQGNYGYTF. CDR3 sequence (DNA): TGTGCCAGCAGCTTACAAGGACAGGGAAACTATGGCTACACCTTC.

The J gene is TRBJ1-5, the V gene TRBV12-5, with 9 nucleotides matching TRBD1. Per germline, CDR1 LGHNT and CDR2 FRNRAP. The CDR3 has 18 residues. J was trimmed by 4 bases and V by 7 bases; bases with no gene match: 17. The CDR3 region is CASAWSGTGMVANQPQHF. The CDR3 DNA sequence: TGTGCTAGTGCCTGGTCTGGGACAGGGATGGTCGCGAATCAGCCCCAGCATTTT.

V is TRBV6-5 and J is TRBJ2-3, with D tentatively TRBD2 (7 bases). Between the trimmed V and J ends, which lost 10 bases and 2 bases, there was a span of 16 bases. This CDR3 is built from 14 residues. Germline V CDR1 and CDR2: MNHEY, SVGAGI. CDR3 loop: CATKAGASTDTQYF. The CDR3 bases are TGTGCCACTAAGGCGGGGGCCTCCACAGATACGCAGTATTTT.

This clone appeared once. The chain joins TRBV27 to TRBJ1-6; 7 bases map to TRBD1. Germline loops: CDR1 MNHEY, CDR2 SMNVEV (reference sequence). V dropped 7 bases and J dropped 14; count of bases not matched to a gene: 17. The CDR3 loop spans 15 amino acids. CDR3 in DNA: TGTGCCAGCACTATGACAGGGAACTCTTTGGAAGCCCTCCACTTT. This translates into CASTMTGNSLEALHF.

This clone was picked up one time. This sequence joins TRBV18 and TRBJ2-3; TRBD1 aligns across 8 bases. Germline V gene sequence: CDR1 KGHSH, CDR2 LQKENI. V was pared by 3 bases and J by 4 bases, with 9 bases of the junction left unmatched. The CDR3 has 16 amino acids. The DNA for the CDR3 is TGTGCCAGCTCACCGGTCCGGGACAGGAATGCAGATACGCAGTATTTT. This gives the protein CASSPVRDRNADTQYF.

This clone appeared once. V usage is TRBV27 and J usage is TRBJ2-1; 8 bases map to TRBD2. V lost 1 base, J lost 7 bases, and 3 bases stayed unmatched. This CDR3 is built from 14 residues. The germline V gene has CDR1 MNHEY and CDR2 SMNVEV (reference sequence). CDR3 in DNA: TGTGCCAGCAGTTTATGGGGCGGGGGGAATGAGCAGTTCTTC. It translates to CASSLWGGGNEQFF.

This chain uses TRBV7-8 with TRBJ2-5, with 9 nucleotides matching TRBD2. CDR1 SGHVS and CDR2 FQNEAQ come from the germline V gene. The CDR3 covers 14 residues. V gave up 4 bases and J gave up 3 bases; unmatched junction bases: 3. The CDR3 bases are TGTGCCAGCAGCTCTAGACTAGCGGAAGAGACCCAGTACTTC. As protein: CASSSRLAEETQYF.

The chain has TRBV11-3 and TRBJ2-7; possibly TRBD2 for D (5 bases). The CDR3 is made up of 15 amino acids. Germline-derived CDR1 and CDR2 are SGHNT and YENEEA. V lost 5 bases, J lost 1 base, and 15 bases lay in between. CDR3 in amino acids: CASSLNSGRSYEQYF. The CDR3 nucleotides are TGTGCCAGCAGCCTGAACAGCGGCAGGTCCTACGAGCAGTACTTC.

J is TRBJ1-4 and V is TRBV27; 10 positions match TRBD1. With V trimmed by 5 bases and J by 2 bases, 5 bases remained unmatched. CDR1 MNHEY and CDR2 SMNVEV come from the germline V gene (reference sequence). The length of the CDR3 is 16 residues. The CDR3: CASSTRTGGTNEKLFF. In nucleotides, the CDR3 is TGTGCCAGCAGTACACGGACAGGGGGGACTAATGAAAAACTGTTTTTT.

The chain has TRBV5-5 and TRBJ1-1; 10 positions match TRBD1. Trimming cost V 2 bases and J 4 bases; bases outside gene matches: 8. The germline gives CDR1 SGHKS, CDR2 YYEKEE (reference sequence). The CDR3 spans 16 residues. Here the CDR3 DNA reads TGTGCCAGCAGCTTAGACAGGGGGCAAAAGGGCACTGAAGCTTTCTTT. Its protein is CASSLDRGQKGTEAFF.

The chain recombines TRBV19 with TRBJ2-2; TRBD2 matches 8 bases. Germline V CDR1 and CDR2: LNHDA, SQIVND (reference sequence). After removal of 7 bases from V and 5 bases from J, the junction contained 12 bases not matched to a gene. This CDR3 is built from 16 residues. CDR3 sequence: CASTTTGTRRTGELFF. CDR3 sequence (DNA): TGTGCCAGTACCACAACCGGGACTAGACGGACCGGGGAGCTGTTTTTT.

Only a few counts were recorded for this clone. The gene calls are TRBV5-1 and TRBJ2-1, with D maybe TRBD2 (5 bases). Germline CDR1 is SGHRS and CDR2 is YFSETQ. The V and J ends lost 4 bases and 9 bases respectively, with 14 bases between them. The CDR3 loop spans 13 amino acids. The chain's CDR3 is CASSLSASGEQFF. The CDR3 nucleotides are TGCGCCAGCAGCCTCTCGGCCAGCGGTGAGCAGTTCTTC.

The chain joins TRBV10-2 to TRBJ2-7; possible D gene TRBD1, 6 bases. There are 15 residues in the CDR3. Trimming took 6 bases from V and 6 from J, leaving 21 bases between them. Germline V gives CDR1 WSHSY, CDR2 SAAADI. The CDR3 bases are TGCGCCAGCAGCCTAAGAGGGGACACGGCCTTCGAGCAGTACGTC. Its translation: CASSLRGDTAFEQYV.

As DNA, the CDR3 is TGTGCCAGCACCCCTCTGGGACTAGCGGGGCCCGTACCCTACAATGAGCAGTTCTTC. Translation gives CASTPLGLAGPVPYNEQFF. The chain joins TRBV27 to TRBJ2-1; TRBD2 agrees at 13 bases. Germline V CDR1 and CDR2: MNHEY, SMNVEV (reference sequence). CDR3 size: 19 residues. The trim removed 7 bases at V and 2 bases at J, leaving 14 bases unmatched.

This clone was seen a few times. CDR3 bases: TGTGCCAGCAGCTCGGACAGGGCCAATTCACCCCTCCACTTT. The encoded protein is CASSSDRANSPLHF. The chain has TRBV5-6 and TRBJ1-6; the match to TRBD1 covers 8 bases. The germline V gene encodes CDR1 SGHDT and CDR2 YYEEEE. The CDR3 contains 14 residues. The J segment lost 7 bases and the V segment lost 3 bases, leaving 3 bases of the junction unmatched.

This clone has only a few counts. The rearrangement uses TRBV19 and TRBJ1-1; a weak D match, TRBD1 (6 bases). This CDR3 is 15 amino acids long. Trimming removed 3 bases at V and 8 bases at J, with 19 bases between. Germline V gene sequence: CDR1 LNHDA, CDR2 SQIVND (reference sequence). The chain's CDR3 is CASSISSVMGQEAFF. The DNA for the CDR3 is TGTGCCAGTAGTATTAGTTCGGTTATGGGACAAGAAGCTTTCTTT.